The entry that follows covers one TCR beta chain sequence. Its antigen is undetermined. TCRdb's table, derived via immunoSEQ multiplex PCR, lists solely in-frame clones and lacks some. The data show about 2 million clones, about 95% seen once. This CDR3 is 18 amino acids long. V was cut by 0 bases and J by 0 bases, with 15 bases left in between. The V gene's germline CDR1 is MGHRA and CDR2 YSYEKL. These data are taken from a study of shared clonotypes between healthy human individuals. Naivety among CD8 cells was defined by CD45RO negativity and positive CCR7 selection, thereby excluding terminally differentiated effector memory CD45RA+ cells. Overall study results and limits: All-four-donor shared clonotypes had higher generation probabilities than non-shared clonotypes did. Tissues were not sampled, only blood, and their repertoires likely differ.

The chain employs TRBV4-1 and TRBJ1-3, with D unclear. The sample taken for sequencing was naive CD8+ T cells sorted from blood. This receptor was identified in a man aged 18 to 29 in good health. The CDR3 bases are TGCGCCAGCAGCCAAGAGTTTGACGGGAATAGCTCTGGAAACACCATATATTTT. This sequence encodes CASSQEFDGNSSGNTIYF.